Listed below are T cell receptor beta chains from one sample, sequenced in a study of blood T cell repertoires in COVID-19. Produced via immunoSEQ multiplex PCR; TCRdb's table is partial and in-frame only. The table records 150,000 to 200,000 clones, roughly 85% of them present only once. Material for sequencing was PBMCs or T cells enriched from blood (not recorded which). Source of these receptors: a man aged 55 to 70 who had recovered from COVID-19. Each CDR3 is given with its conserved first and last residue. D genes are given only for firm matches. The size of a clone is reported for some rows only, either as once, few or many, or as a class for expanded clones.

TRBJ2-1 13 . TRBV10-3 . TGTGCCATCAGACTAGCTCAATACAATGAGCAGTTCTTC CAIRLAQYNEQFF
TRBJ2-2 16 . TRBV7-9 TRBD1 TGTGCCAGCAGTGGGTTCCGGGACAGTAACACCGGGGAGCTGTTTTTT CASSGFRDSNTGELFF
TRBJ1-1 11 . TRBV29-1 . TGCAGCGTTGGGGCCGCCACTGAAGCTTTCTTT CSVGAATEAFF
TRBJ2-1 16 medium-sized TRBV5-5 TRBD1 TGTGCCAGCAGCTCCCCGGACAGGGGGGGCTACAATGAGCAGTTCTTC CASSSPDRGGYNEQFF
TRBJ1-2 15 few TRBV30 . TGTGCCTGGATCCATCGACCTCCAGGGGACTATGGCTACACCTTC CAWIHRPPGDYGYTF
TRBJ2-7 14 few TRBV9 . TGTGCCAGCAGCGTAGAATCTCAGGGTTACGAGCAGTACTTC CASSVESQGYEQYF
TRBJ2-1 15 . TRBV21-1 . TGTGCCAGCAGCAAAGTTGAGGATGCCTACAATGAGCAGTTCTTC CASSKVEDAYNEQFF
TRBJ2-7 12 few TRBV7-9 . TGTGCCAGCAGCTCCTTGGGCTTGAAACAGTACTTC CASSSLGLKQYF
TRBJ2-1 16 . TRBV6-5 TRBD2 TGTGCCAGCAGTTACTCATTGCGGGAGGGCAAAAATGAGCAGTTCTTC CASSYSLREGKNEQFF
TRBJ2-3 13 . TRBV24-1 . TGTGCCACCAGTGAACTACACACAGATACGCAGTATTTT CATSELHTDTQYF
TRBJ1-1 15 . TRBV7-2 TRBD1 TGTGCCAGCAGCTTAGATAACAGGGGGTTTAAGGTAGCTTTCTTT CASSLDNRGFKVAFF
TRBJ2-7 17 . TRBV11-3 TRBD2 TGTGCCAGCAGCTTTACCCTAGCGGGGGGGCCCTCCTACGAGCAGTACTTC CASSFTLAGGPSYEQYF
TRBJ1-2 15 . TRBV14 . TGTGCCAGCAGCCAAGCGGGGAGACCTTTGGCTGGCTACACCTTC CASSQAGRPLAGYTF
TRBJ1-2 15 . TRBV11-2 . TGTGCCAGCAGCCCAGCGGGGGGGTGGGGCTATGGCTACACCTTC CASSPAGGWGYGYTF
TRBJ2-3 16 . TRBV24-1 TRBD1 TGTGCCACCAGTGACTATAAGGACAGGAGAACAGATACGCAGTATTTT CATSDYKDRRTDTQYF
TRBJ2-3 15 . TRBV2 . TGTGCCAGCAGACATGGGGCCCAGTACACAGATACGCAGTATTTT CASRHGAQYTDTQYF
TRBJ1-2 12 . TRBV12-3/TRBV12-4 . TGTGCCAGCAGTTTAAGCTTCTATGGCTACACCTTC CASSLSFYGYTF
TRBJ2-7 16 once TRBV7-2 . TGTGCCAGCAGCTTCGCGTGGACAGCGGCCTCCTACGAGCAGTACTTC CASSFAWTAASYEQYF
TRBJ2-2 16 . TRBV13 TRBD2 TGTGCCAGCAGCCCCCTAGCGGGAGGTCGAACCGGGGAGCTGTTTTTT CASSPLAGGRTGELFF
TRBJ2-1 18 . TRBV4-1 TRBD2 TGCGCCAGCAGCCAAGATAGCCCACTAGCGGGGGGCTCGAATGAGCAGTTCTTC CASSQDSPLAGGSNEQFF
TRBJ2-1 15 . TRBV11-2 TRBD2 TGTGCCAGCAGCTTAGAAAGACTAGCGGGAGTTGAGCAGTTCTTC CASSLERLAGVEQFF
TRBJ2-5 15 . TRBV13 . TGTGCCAGCAGCTTAGTGGCTGGTCCTAGGGAGACCCAGTACTTC CASSLVAGPRETQYF
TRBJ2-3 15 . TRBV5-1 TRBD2 TGCGCCAGCAGCCGTTCAGCGGGAGGCACAGATACGCAGTATTTT CASSRSAGGTDTQYF
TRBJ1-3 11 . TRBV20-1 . TGCAGTGCCACTACATCTAACACCATATATTTT CSATTSNTIYF
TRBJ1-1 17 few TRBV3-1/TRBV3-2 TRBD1 TGTGCCAGCAGCCTACCCTTGGGCACGACAGGGGTCACTGAAGCTTTCTTT CASSLPLGTTGVTEAFF
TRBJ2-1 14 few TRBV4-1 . TGCGCCAGCAGCCAAGAGATCGCGACTGGCGAGCAGTTCTTC CASSQEIATGEQFF
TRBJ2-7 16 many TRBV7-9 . TGTGCCAGCAGCTTAGTTCTTAGCGCTAGCTCCTACGAGCAGTACTTC CASSLVLSASSYEQYF
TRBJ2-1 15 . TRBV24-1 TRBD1 TGTGCCACCAGTGACCTCGGACAGGGAGTGTATGAGCAGTTCTTC CATSDLGQGVYEQFF
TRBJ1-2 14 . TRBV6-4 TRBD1 TGTGCCAGCAGTGCTACAGGGGGAATATATGGCTACACCTTC CASSATGGIYGYTF
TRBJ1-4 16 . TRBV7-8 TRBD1 TGTGCCAGCAGCTTAGCTGCCGGGACAGGGGAAGGAAAACTGTTTTTT CASSLAAGTGEGKLFF
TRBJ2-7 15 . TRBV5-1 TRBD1 TGCGCCAGCAGCTCCCCAGGGGGTGCTTTACACGAGCAGTACTTC CASSSPGGALHEQYF
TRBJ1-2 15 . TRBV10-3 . TGTGCCATCAGTGTTGCCGGGACACCTAACTATGGCTACACCTTC CAISVAGTPNYGYTF
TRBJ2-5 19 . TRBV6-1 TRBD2 TGTGCCAGCAGTGAAGGGAGAGATGCGAGAGCGGGGTTGAAGGAGACCCAGTACTTC CASSEGRDARAGLKETQYF
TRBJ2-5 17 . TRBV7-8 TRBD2 TGTGCCAGCAGCCCACACCTGGGGGTAGCGGGATCGGAGACCCAGTACTTC CASSPHLGVAGSETQYF
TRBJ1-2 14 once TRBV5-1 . TGCGCCAGCAGCCCCCGGGAGGGTTCGAGGGGCTACACCTTC CASSPREGSRGYTF
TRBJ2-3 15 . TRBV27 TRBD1 TGTGCCAGCAGTACACTAGGGACAGCTGCAGATACGCAGTATTTT CASSTLGTAADTQYF
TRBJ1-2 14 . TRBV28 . TGTGCCAGCAGCCTGGAGTTCCCGCGGGGTGGCTACACCTTC CASSLEFPRGGYTF
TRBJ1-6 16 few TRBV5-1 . TGCGCCAGCAGCACAACCCAGCTGGACAAGTATTCACCCCTCCACTTT CASSTTQLDKYSPLHF
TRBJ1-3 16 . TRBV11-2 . TGTGCCAGCAGCCCCTCGGGGTGGCCGGGGGGAAACACCATATATTTT CASSPSGWPGGNTIYF
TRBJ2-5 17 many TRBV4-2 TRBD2 TGTGCCAGCAGCCAAGGGGGACTAGCGGGCCTCCAAGAGACCCAGTACTTC CASSQGGLAGLQETQYF
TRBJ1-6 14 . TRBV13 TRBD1 TGTGCCAGCAGCCCGGGACAGGTTAATTCACCCCTCCACTTT CASSPGQVNSPLHF
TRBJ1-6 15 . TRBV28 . TGTGCCAGCAGAGGACAGACGGGAAATAATTCACCCCTCCACTTT CASRGQTGNNSPLHF
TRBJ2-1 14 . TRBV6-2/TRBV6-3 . TGTGCCAGCAGTTACCGCGACCCTAGTCGGATGCAGTTCTTC CASSYRDPSRMQFF
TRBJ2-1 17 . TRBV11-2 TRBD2 TGTGCCAGCAGCCGGTTTATAGGGGGACTAGCAGACAATGAGCAGTTCTTC CASSRFIGGLADNEQFF
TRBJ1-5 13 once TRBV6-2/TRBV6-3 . TGTGCCAGCAGTTACGGGCCGGAACAGCCCCAGCATTTT CASSYGPEQPQHF
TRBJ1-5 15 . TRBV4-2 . TGTGCCAGCAGCCTTGGGACCGGGGGTGATCAGCCCCAGCATTTT CASSLGTGGDQPQHF
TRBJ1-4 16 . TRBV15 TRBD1 TGTGCCACCAGCAGAGATGCAGGGGGGAATAATGAAAAACTGTTTTTT CATSRDAGGNNEKLFF
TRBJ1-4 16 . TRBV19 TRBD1 TGTGCCAGTAGTGTGACAGGGGCCGGGACTAATGAAAAACTGTTTTTT CASSVTGAGTNEKLFF
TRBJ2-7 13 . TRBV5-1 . TGCGCCAGCAGCTTGTACAGTTCCTACGAGCAGTACTTC CASSLYSSYEQYF
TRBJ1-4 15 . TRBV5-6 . TGTGCCAGCAGCTTGGCAGATACAACTAATGAAAAACTGTTTTTT CASSLADTTNEKLFF
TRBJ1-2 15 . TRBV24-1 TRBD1 TGTGCCACCAGTGACTCTCGGACAGGCAACTATGGCTACACCTTC CATSDSRTGNYGYTF